The rows below give T cell receptor beta chains drawn from one sample of a study of cytomegalovirus exposure and HLA in healthy donors. Clones were sequenced by immunoSEQ multiplex PCR, and TCRdb holds only the in-frame ones, with some missing. Of some 80,000 clones in the sample, around 82% are singletons; the top ten hold 3% to 4%. The specimen sequenced was PBMCs. These receptors were collected from a man between 40 and 49 years old in good health and CMV-seronegative. Both conserved end residues are part of each CDR3. D genes are given only for firm matches. Expanded clones are given a class, and other clones once, few, many or no size at all.

J gene: TRBJ2-6; D gene: TRBD2; V gene: TRBV28; clone size: few; CDR3 DNA: TGTGCCAGCAGTTTCGGGGGGTCCGGGGCCAACGTCCTGACTTTC; CDR3 protein: CASSFGGSGANVLTF
J gene: TRBJ1-2; D gene: -; V gene: TRBV11-2; clone size: -; CDR3 DNA: TGTGCCAGCAGCTTAGAGGCCTATGGCTACACCTTC; CDR3 protein: CASSLEAYGYTF
J gene: TRBJ2-4; D gene: TRBD2; V gene: TRBV27; clone size: -; CDR3 DNA: TGTGCCAGCAGTTCAGAGCGGGGGGGCCGATACATTCAGTACTTC; CDR3 protein: CASSSERGGRYIQYF
J gene: TRBJ2-7; D gene: -; V gene: TRBV4-1; clone size: few; CDR3 DNA: TGCGCCAGCAGCCCCACTCGGGGGACGCTGGGAGAGCAGTACTTC; CDR3 protein: CASSPTRGTLGEQYF
J gene: TRBJ2-3; D gene: TRBD2; V gene: TRBV4-2; clone size: -; CDR3 DNA: TGTGCCAGCAGCCAAGGTAGCGGGGGGGGGAGCACAGATACGCAGTATTTT; CDR3 protein: CASSQGSGGGSTDTQYF
J gene: TRBJ1-1; D gene: -; V gene: TRBV28; clone size: -; CDR3 DNA: TGTGCCAGCAGCTATCTGAACACTGAAGCTTTCTTT; CDR3 protein: CASSYLNTEAFF
J gene: TRBJ1-1; D gene: TRBD1; V gene: TRBV29-1; clone size: few; CDR3 DNA: TGCAGCGCCAGGGGGTGGAACCCGAACACTGAAGCTTTCTTT; CDR3 protein: CSARGWNPNTEAFF
J gene: TRBJ1-5; D gene: -; V gene: TRBV19; clone size: -; CDR3 DNA: TGTGCCAGTAGTATTAACAGACGGAATCAGCCCCAGCATTTT; CDR3 protein: CASSINRRNQPQHF
J gene: TRBJ1-6; D gene: -; V gene: TRBV6-6; clone size: -; CDR3 DNA: TGTGCCAGCAGTCTAGGGGTAGAGAATTCACCCCTCCACTTT; CDR3 protein: CASSLGVENSPLHF
J gene: TRBJ1-1; D gene: -; V gene: TRBV9; clone size: once; CDR3 DNA: TGTGCCAGCAGCCCCCGGGGGGGGGTTTGGAACACTGAAGCTTTCTTT; CDR3 protein: CASSPRGGVWNTEAFF
J gene: TRBJ2-7; D gene: -; V gene: TRBV7-9; clone size: -; CDR3 DNA: TGTGCCAGCAGCACGGGGGAAGGGAAGAACGAGCAGTACTTC; CDR3 protein: CASSTGEGKNEQYF
J gene: TRBJ1-4; D gene: TRBD1; V gene: TRBV18; clone size: few; CDR3 DNA: TGTGCCAGCTCACCACCGTTCAACAGGGGAGTTGGAAAACTGTTTTTT; CDR3 protein: CASSPPFNRGVGKLFF
J gene: TRBJ2-2; D gene: -; V gene: TRBV7-3; clone size: once; CDR3 DNA: TGTGCCAGCAGCCCTCAGGGGACCGCGAACACCGGGGAGCTGTTTTTT; CDR3 protein: CASSPQGTANTGELFF
J gene: TRBJ1-4; D gene: -; V gene: TRBV11-2; clone size: -; CDR3 DNA: TGTGCCAGCAGCACACAGGGAGCTAATGAAAAACTGTTTTTT; CDR3 protein: CASSTQGANEKLFF
J gene: TRBJ1-1; D gene: -; V gene: TRBV5-1; clone size: -; CDR3 DNA: TGCGCCAGCAGCTTAGACTGGGTGCGAGAAGCTTTCTTT; CDR3 protein: CASSLDWVREAFF
J gene: TRBJ1-1; D gene: TRBD1; V gene: TRBV9; clone size: -; CDR3 DNA: TGTGCCAGCAGCCCCCAGGGGGGCGTTTGGGCTTTCTTT; CDR3 protein: CASSPQGGVWAFF
J gene: TRBJ2-1; D gene: TRBD2; V gene: TRBV9; clone size: -; CDR3 DNA: TGTGCCAGCAGCGTAGGAGGGACTAGCGGGGGTAGTGAGCAGTTCTTC; CDR3 protein: CASSVGGTSGGSEQFF
J gene: TRBJ1-2; D gene: -; V gene: TRBV19; clone size: once; CDR3 DNA: TGTGCCAGTAGTATAGTAGGGAGTGGCTACACCTTC; CDR3 protein: CASSIVGSGYTF
J gene: TRBJ2-7; D gene: -; V gene: TRBV7-3; clone size: -; CDR3 DNA: TGTGCCAGCAGCTTATCGGGTCTCCCCATGCACCACGAGCAGTACTTC; CDR3 protein: CASSLSGLPMHHEQYF
J gene: TRBJ2-3; D gene: -; V gene: TRBV21-1; clone size: -; CDR3 DNA: TGTGCCAGCAGCGCCCGGACAGGGAAAAGCACAGATACGCAGTATTTT; CDR3 protein: CASSARTGKSTDTQYF
J gene: TRBJ1-1; D gene: -; V gene: TRBV5-6; clone size: -; CDR3 DNA: TGTGCCAGCAGCTTGTGGTCAGGGGTGAACACTGAAGCTTTCTTT; CDR3 protein: CASSLWSGVNTEAFF
J gene: TRBJ2-3; D gene: TRBD2; V gene: TRBV30; clone size: -; CDR3 DNA: TGTGCCTGGAGGCTCCTAGCGGGGGGGCCAGATACGCAGTATTTT; CDR3 protein: CAWRLLAGGPDTQYF
J gene: TRBJ1-6; D gene: TRBD1; V gene: TRBV5-1; clone size: -; CDR3 DNA: TGCGCCAGCGGGATGACAGGGTTCGATAATTCACCCCTCCACTTT; CDR3 protein: CASGMTGFDNSPLHF
J gene: TRBJ2-1; D gene: TRBD1; V gene: TRBV9; clone size: few; CDR3 DNA: TGTGCCAGCAGCTCCCGGACAGGGGGCAATGAGCAGTTCTTC; CDR3 protein: CASSSRTGGNEQFF
J gene: TRBJ2-7; D gene: -; V gene: TRBV7-9; clone size: -; CDR3 DNA: TGTGCCAGCAGCCCTTGGGGCGCAGGAGTCTCCTACGAGCAGTACTTC; CDR3 protein: CASSPWGAGVSYEQYF
J gene: TRBJ2-3; D gene: TRBD2; V gene: TRBV7-9; clone size: -; CDR3 DNA: TGTGCCAGCAGCAATTTGAACCTCAGCGGGGGGAACACAGATACGCAGTATTTT; CDR3 protein: CASSNLNLSGGNTDTQYF
J gene: TRBJ1-5; D gene: -; V gene: TRBV27; clone size: -; CDR3 DNA: TGTGCCAGCAGTTTACGAGGTAGCGGGCATCAGCCCCAGCATTTT; CDR3 protein: CASSLRGSGHQPQHF